The 23 T cell receptor beta chains presented below share a single source sample, sequenced in a study of blood T cell repertoires in COVID-19 (dated by TCRdb to 2020 to 2021). The method behind the library was the immunoSEQ multiplex PCR assay. TCRdb retrieved this table from immuneACCESS and kept in-frame rearrangements only. Not all clones are present; in checked studies, unresolved V genes account for under half, and no reason is known for the remainder. The sample contains 45,000 to 50,000 clones, 83% of them found a single time. The top ten hold 8% to 10% of the sample. Sequencing was carried out using peripheral blood. The receptors derive from a man aged 80 or over in a cohort sampled during active COVID-19.

The rearrangement uses TRBV2 and TRBJ1-2; D is unresolved. Trimming shortened V by 7 bases and J by 5 bases, and 8 bases separated the two germline ends. The CDR3 has 11 residues. Germline lookup yields CDR1 SNHLY and CDR2 FYNNEI. CDR3 in DNA: TGTGCCAGCATTCGGGAGTATGGCTACACCTTC. The encoded protein is CASIREYGYTF.

Written as DNA, the CDR3 is TGTGCCTGGAGTGTAGGAGGGAAAGATGAAAAACTGTTTTTT. Translating it yields CAWSVGGKDEKLFF. This sequence joins TRBV30 and TRBJ1-4; the D is unclear. The germline CDR1 and CDR2 sequences are GTSNPN and SVGIG (reference sequence). The CDR3 extends over 14 amino acids. V gave up 0 bases and J gave up 6 bases, with 11 bases separating them.

This clone was seen a handful of times. V and J are TRBV11-2 and TRBJ2-2; no clear D gene. There are 13 residues in the CDR3. Trimming removed 3 bases from V and 1 base from J, with 3 bases in between. From germline, CDR1 is SGHAT and CDR2 FQNNGV. CDR3 region: CASSFRNTGELFF. CDR3 nucleotide sequence: TGTGCCAGCAGCTTCAGGAACACCGGGGAGCTGTTTTTT.

The chain carries TRBV4-2 and TRBJ2-3; maybe TRBD1 (6 bases). Germline assignment: CDR1 LGHNA and CDR2 YNFKEQ. Trimming removed 1 base at V and 4 bases at J, with 12 bases between. This CDR3 is 15 amino acids long. CDR3: CASSQGAGVADTQYF. CDR3 coding DNA: TGTGCCAGCAGCCAAGGGGCAGGGGTGGCAGATACGCAGTATTTT.

For the CDR3, the DNA is TGTGCCAGCAGTGGCGACAGGAACACTGAAGCTTTCTTT. It codes for CASSGDRNTEAFF. The V and J genes are TRBV11-2 and TRBJ1-1; a weak D match, TRBD1 (5 bases). CDR1 SGHAT and CDR2 FQNNGV come from the germline V gene. The CDR3 runs to 13 residues. V was trimmed by 6 bases and J by 1 base, leaving 9 bases between them. Full variable domain (missing parts from reference TRBV11-2 and TRBJ1-1): EAGVAQSPRYKIIEKRQSVAFWCNPISGHATLYWYQQILGQGPKLLIQFQNNGVVDDSQLPKDRFSAERLKGVDSTLKIQPAKLEDSAVYLCASSGDRNTEAFFGQGTRLTVV.

There are a few counts of this clone. V and J are TRBV7-9 and TRBJ2-6, with 11 bases matching TRBD1. The germline V gene has CDR1 SEHNR and CDR2 FQNEAQ (reference sequence). The CDR3 covers 18 residues. With 4 bases clipped from V and 0 bases from J, the junction kept 5 bases outside the gene matches. The CDR3: CASSSSGTGGSGANVLTF. The CDR3 bases are TGTGCCAGCAGCTCGTCAGGGACAGGGGGCTCTGGGGCCAACGTCCTGACTTTC.

The rearrangement joins TRBV6-5 to TRBJ1-1, with TRBD1 as a possible D gene (6 bases). V was trimmed by 7 bases and J by 1 base, leaving 10 bases between them. CDR1 is MNHEY, CDR2 SVGAGI, per germline. CDR3 length: 13 amino acids. CDR3 sequence: CASNLDRNTEAFF. The CDR3 DNA reads as TGTGCCAGCAACTTGGACAGGAACACTGAAGCTTTCTTT.

The chain couples TRBV2 to TRBJ2-5; 11 nucleotides align to TRBD2. V shed 4 bases and J 5 bases; nucleotides not matched to a gene: 3. The CDR3 has 14 amino acids. From germline, CDR1 is SNHLY and CDR2 FYNNEI. The CDR3 nucleotides read TGTGCCAGCAGTGGTTCTAGCGGGGGGGAGACCCAGTACTTC. As protein: CASSGSSGGETQYF. Filled out from reference TRBV2 and TRBJ2-5, the complete variable domain reads EPEVTQTPSHQVTQMGQEVILRCVPISNHLYFYWYRQILGQKVEFLVSFYNNEISEKSEIFDDQFSVERPDGSNFTLKIRSTKLEDSAMYFCASSGSSGGETQYFGPGTRLLVL.

The V gene is TRBV30, the J gene TRBJ1-3; D is unclear. The V end was cut by 4 bases, the J end by 0 bases, with 10 bases between. CDR1 is GTSNPN and CDR2 is SVGIG in the germline V gene (reference sequence). The CDR3 is made up of 14 amino acids. CDR3 in DNA: TGTGCCTGGACTCTACAGTCCTCTGGAAACACCATATATTTT. Protein sequence: CAWTLQSSGNTIYF.

This sequence joins TRBV27 and TRBJ1-5, with TRBD1 as a possible D gene (5 bases). Trimming removed 4 bases from V and 0 bases from J, with 13 bases in between. Per the germline V gene, CDR1 is MNHEY and CDR2 is SMNVEV (reference sequence). There are 16 residues in the CDR3. CDR3 in amino acids: CASSSADRNSNQPQHF. The CDR3 nucleotides read TGTGCCAGCAGTTCGGCCGACAGAAATAGCAATCAGCCCCAGCATTTT.

The chain recombines TRBV28 with TRBJ2-1, with TRBD1 matching over 9 bases. CDR1 and CDR2 (germline): MDHEN, SYDVKM. This CDR3 contains 15 residues. Losses at the gene ends were 5 bases for V and 5 bases for J; bases not matched to a gene: 7. CDR3 sequence reads: CASSEQGAKDNEQFF. CDR3 coding DNA: TGTGCCAGCAGTGAACAGGGGGCAAAAGACAATGAGCAGTTCTTC.

This clone has more than one count but fewer than ten. V and J are TRBV5-1 and TRBJ1-4, with no clear D. V shed 4 bases and J shed 2 bases, with 9 bases lying between them. The CDR3 loop spans 14 amino acids. Per the germline V gene, CDR1 is SGHRS and CDR2 is YFSETQ. The CDR3 coding sequence is TGCGCCAGCAGCCCGGGGTTGACTAATGAAAAACTGTTTTTT. Its translation: CASSPGLTNEKLFF.

The chain uses TRBV19 and TRBJ2-7, with D maybe TRBD1 (6 bases). Germline lookup yields CDR1 LNHDA and CDR2 SQIVND (reference sequence). Trimming stripped 5 bases from V and 2 bases from J, with 10 bases between. The CDR3 consists of 13 residues. DNA of the CDR3: TGTGCCAGTAGTCCGGGACAAACCTACGAGCAGTACTTC. It is translated as CASSPGQTYEQYF.

This chain uses TRBV27 with TRBJ2-2; TRBD1 agrees at 11 bases. V lost 8 bases, J lost 4 bases, and 15 bases stayed unmatched. In germline, CDR1 is MNHEY, CDR2 SMNVEV (reference sequence). CDR3 length equals 18 residues. The CDR3, as DNA: TGTGCCAGCCCCCATCCTTTGTACGGGACAGGGGGCACCGGGGAGCTGTTTTTT. It codes for CASPHPLYGTGGTGELFF.

The rearrangement joins TRBV27 to TRBJ1-6; TRBD1 might be the D (6 bases). This CDR3 region has 15 residues. Germline V gene sequence: CDR1 MNHEY, CDR2 SMNVEV (reference sequence). The V and J ends lost 0 bases and 4 bases respectively, with 7 bases between them. CDR3 amino acids: CASSLSGQYNSPLHF. Here the CDR3 DNA reads TGTGCCAGCAGTTTATCAGGACAGTATAATTCACCCCTCCACTTT.

CDR3 in DNA: TGCGCCAGCAGCAGAAGCGGGGTAGAGACCCAGTACTTC. The encoded protein is CASSRSGVETQYF. The rearrangement joins TRBV5-1 to TRBJ2-5, with 7 bases lining up with TRBD2. Trimming removed 4 bases from V and 4 bases from J; junction bases left unmatched: 4. The CDR3 consists of 13 residues. Germline values: CDR1 SGHRS, CDR2 YFSETQ.

The CDR3 DNA reads as TGCGCCAGCAGCCAAGATCCAGGGGGAACTGGAAACACCATATATTTT. It specifies CASSQDPGGTGNTIYF. The chain links TRBV4-1 to TRBJ1-3, with 7 bases aligning to TRBD1. The junction had 4 bases not matched to a gene; V was cut back by 0 bases and J by 2 bases. CDR3 length: 16 residues. Germline lookup yields CDR1 MGHRA and CDR2 YSYEKL.

J is TRBJ2-1 and V is TRBV5-4; TRBD2 aligns across 8 bases. The CDR3 sequence is 18 residues long. Germline CDR1 reads SGHNT; CDR2 reads YYREEE (reference sequence). Losses at the gene ends were 3 bases for V and 6 bases for J; bases not matched to a gene: 17. The CDR3, as DNA: TGTGCCAGCAGCTCCGGACTAGCAGGACCCGCCGGTGCCAATGAGCAGTTCTTC. Translation: CASSSGLAGPAGANEQFF.

This clone is a singleton in its sample. The J gene is TRBJ1-1, the V gene TRBV19; TRBD1 is a possible D gene (5 bases). Germline V gene sequence: CDR1 LNHDA, CDR2 SQIVND (reference sequence). CDR3 size: 15 residues. Trimming cost V 9 bases and J 1 base, with 18 bases left between them. CDR3 loop: CASHHGRGRNTEAFF. As DNA, the CDR3 is TGTGCCAGCCACCACGGGAGGGGTCGGAACACTGAAGCTTTCTTT.

The count of this clone is one. This sequence joins TRBV19 and TRBJ2-3; 7 bases fit TRBD2. The germline gives CDR1 LNHDA, CDR2 SQIVND (reference sequence). V shed 7 bases and J 6 bases; nucleotides not matched to a gene: 16. CDR3 length equals 16 residues. The DNA of the CDR3 is TGTGCCAGTACCCCAATGAGTGGGAGGGCCGATGATACGCAGTATTTT. Encoded protein: CASTPMSGRADDTQYF.

The chain carries TRBV6-1 and TRBJ1-4; a possible D gene is TRBD1 (6 bases). The CDR3 covers 13 residues. Germline values: CDR1 MNHNS, CDR2 SASEGT. V was trimmed by 3 bases and J by 8 bases, leaving 10 bases between them. The CDR3 DNA sequence: TGTGCCAGCAGTGAGGGACAAAAGGAAAAACTGTTTTTT. This gives the protein CASSEGQKEKLFF.

This sequence joins TRBV4-1 and TRBJ2-7, with a possible D match to TRBD2 (5 bases). V was trimmed by 2 bases and J by 5 bases, leaving 16 bases between them. Germline CDR1 is MGHRA and CDR2 is YSYEKL. This CDR3 comprises 15 residues. CDR3 DNA sequence: TGCGCCAGCAGCCAACCCCGGACGGGGTACAACGAGCAGTACTTC. This sequence encodes CASSQPRTGYNEQYF.

This rearrangement joins TRBV5-1 to TRBJ2-7; no reliable D call. Trimming shortened V by 0 bases and J by 5 bases, and 15 bases separated the two germline ends. CDR1 and CDR2 (germline): SGHRS, YFSETQ. The CDR3 loop spans 15 amino acids. The CDR3 region has the DNA TGCGCCAGCAGCTTGGAGTCCGGCAGGATCGACGAGCAGTACTTC. It specifies CASSLESGRIDEQYF.